The T cell receptor beta chain described here comes from a study of a mutant IDH1 vaccine in newly diagnosed glioma. Study summary: Patients received vaccination from 4-6 weeks after radiotherapy alone, or with temozolomide cycles. Sex among treated patients split about 60% male, roughly 38% female; mean age was about 40 years.

CDR1 ENHRY and CDR2 SYGVKD come from the germline V gene. CDR3 length equals 15 residues. J was trimmed by 2 bases and V by 10 bases; bases with no gene match: 12. The study, taken as a whole, reports: Any relationship between pseudoprogression and changes in top peripheral T cell clonotypes seemed absent.

Profiled with immunoSEQ multiplex PCR; TCRdb holds only in-frame clones, not every one. The sample has tens of thousands of clones, about three quarters seen once. Described time point: week 23, last vaccination. It was 300 ug of mutant IDH1 20-mer peptide that made up each vaccine dose, given with topical imiquimod. The study enrolled donors with new WHO grade 3 or 4 IDH1-mutant, ATRX-lost astrocytomas. On this clone: Antigen unknown.

The rearrangement joins TRBV10-3 to TRBJ2-5; 8 bases fit TRBD1. This TCR derives from a woman aged 40 to 50 with glioma. Some clones in this sample may be carry-over from other donors' samples. Material: PBMCs, obtained from a glioma patient whose treatment included an IDH1 peptide vaccine. CDR3 coding DNA: TGTGCCACCGGACAGGGACAGCCGACTCAAGAGACCCAGTACTTC. This sequence encodes CATGQGQPTQETQYF.